A single sample gave rise to the 21 T cell receptor beta chains below, sequenced in a study of T cells after yellow fever vaccination. Each CDR3 protein is one row after TCRdb ran MiXCR on the 5' RACE reads. The sample includes about 320,000 distinct CDR3 sequences, 3.5% to 4.5% seen only once; the top ten take roughly a fifth. The source material was PBMCs, sampled 15 days after the yellow fever booster vaccination. Receptors originate from a man younger than 35 who received the YFV17D yellow fever vaccine.

The V gene is TRBV5-4, the J gene TRBJ2-5; D call uncertain. Trimming removed 0 bases at V and 1 base at J, with 10 bases between. The CDR3 has 15 residues. The V gene's germline CDR1 is SGHNT and CDR2 YYREEE (reference sequence). CDR3 sequence (DNA): TGTGCCAGCAGCTTGGCCAAGAGAGGCCAAGAGACCCAGTACTTC. Amino acids: CASSLAKRGQETQYF.

This clonotype was observed a handful of times. The rearrangement uses TRBV5-1 and TRBJ1-2; D remains unclear. The CDR3 consists of 13 residues. The germline gives CDR1 SGHRS, CDR2 YFSETQ. Trimming took 3 bases from V and 5 from J, leaving 11 bases between them. The CDR3 is CASSSGIFYGYTF. DNA of the CDR3: TGCGCCAGCAGCTCGGGGATCTTTTATGGCTACACCTTC.

This clonotype was picked up many times. The gene calls are TRBV13 and TRBJ2-2; 8 bases align to TRBD2. The CDR3 runs to 16 residues. CDR1 PRHDT and CDR2 FYEKMQ come from the germline V gene (reference sequence). The V gene end was trimmed by 0 bases and the J gene end by 5 bases; junction bases not matched to a gene: 5. The CDR3 is CASSLGTGLATGELFF. The CDR3 DNA follows: TGTGCCAGCAGCTTAGGGACCGGACTAGCTACCGGGGAGCTGTTTTTT.

In its sample, this clonotype was seen many times. CDR3 DNA sequence: TGTGCCAGCAGCTTAGCAAGATCAGGGGGCGCGAGTGAAAAACTGTTTTTT. Protein: CASSLARSGGASEKLFF. This chain links TRBV7-2 with TRBJ1-4, with 8 bases that match TRBD1. V lost 0 bases and J lost 7; bases outside the gene matches: 10. Germline V gene data show CDR1 as SGHTA and CDR2 as FQGNSA. There are 17 residues in the CDR3.

The chain has TRBV28 and TRBJ2-2; tentatively, D is TRBD2 (5 bases). With 5 bases removed from V and 9 bases from J, the gap between germline ends came to 19 bases. CDR3 length: 15 residues. Germline-derived CDR1 and CDR2 are MDHEN and SYDVKM. CDR3 protein: CASSTHRGSVRELFF. CDR3 nucleotide sequence: TGTGCCAGCAGTACCCATCGGGGTAGTGTCAGGGAGCTGTTTTTT.

The CDR3 reads CASSQGGREQFF. The CDR3 nucleotides are TGCGCCAGCAGCCAAGGGGGGAGGGAGCAGTTCTTC. The chain has TRBV4-3 and TRBJ2-1, with D perhaps matching TRBD2 (6 bases). The CDR3 is made up of 12 amino acids. Germline V CDR1 and CDR2: LGHNA, YSLEER. The V end was cut by 1 base, the J end by 10 bases, with 8 bases between.

The rearrangement links TRBV19 to TRBJ1-4; no definite D call. V was cut by 1 base and J by 7 bases, with 16 bases left in between. This CDR3 has 16 amino acids. Germline V gene lookup returns CDR1 LNHDA and CDR2 SQIVND (reference sequence). CDR3 coding DNA: TGTGCCAGTAGTATAGGGGTTTCCGCCGGAGGTGAAAAACTGTTTTTT. This codes for CASSIGVSAGGEKLFF. Combining the CDR3 with reference TRBV19 and TRBJ1-4 gives the whole variable domain DGGITQSPKYLFRKEGQNVTLSCEQNLNHDAMYWYRQDPGQGLRLIYYSQIVNDFQKGDIAEGYSVSREKKESFPLTVTSAQKNPTAFYLCASSIGVSAGGEKLFFGSGTQLSVL.

The chain joins TRBV28 to TRBJ2-5; 7 positions agree with TRBD2. This CDR3 comprises 13 residues. CDR1 and CDR2 (germline): MDHEN, SYDVKM. V lost 6 bases, J lost 5 bases, and 6 bases stayed unmatched. The CDR3 nucleotides read TGTGCCAGCAGCATGGGAGGGGATGAGACCCAGTACTTC. This gives the protein CASSMGGDETQYF.

A few counts support this clonotype. The J gene is TRBJ2-2, the V gene TRBV7-2; D is uncertain. The CDR3 has 13 amino acids. Trimming cost V 5 bases and J 4 bases, with 8 bases left between them. Germline CDR1 reads SGHTA; CDR2 reads FQGNSA. Here the CDR3 reads CASSPSLTGELFF. Written as DNA, the CDR3 is TGTGCCAGCAGCCCCAGCCTCACCGGGGAGCTGTTTTTT.

In its sample, this clonotype was seen many times. The V gene is TRBV6-5, the J gene TRBJ1-2; possible D gene TRBD1, 6 bases. The CDR3 loop spans 14 amino acids. CDR1 and CDR2 (germline): MNHEY, SVGAGI. Trimming took off 0 bases at V and 8 bases at J, with 13 bases between the two ends. This CDR3 is CASSYSPGARGYTF. The CDR3 region has the DNA TGTGCCAGCAGTTACTCCCCGGGGGCAAGGGGCTACACCTTC.

This clonotype was counted between two and nine times. The chain has TRBV5-1 and TRBJ1-1; 10 bases are shared with TRBD1. The CDR3 is made up of 16 amino acids. V was pared by 3 bases and J by 7 bases, with 12 bases of the junction left unmatched. CDR1 and CDR2 from the germline V gene are SGHRS and YFSETQ. CDR3 residues: CASSSRRQGASGEAFF. The DNA of the CDR3 is TGCGCCAGCAGCTCCCGTCGACAGGGGGCATCGGGTGAAGCTTTCTTT.

The chain has TRBV7-2 and TRBJ2-2; D remains unclear. This CDR3 contains 15 residues. The V gene's germline CDR1 is SGHTA and CDR2 FQGNSA. Deletions cut 5 bases from V and 4 bases from J, with 14 bases between. The CDR3 region is CASSTTYLGTGELFF. The CDR3 nucleotides are TGTGCCAGCAGCACGACATATTTAGGCACCGGGGAGCTGTTTTTT. Full variable domain (outside the CDR3, taken from reference TRBV7-2 and TRBJ2-2): GAGVSQSPSNKVTEKGKDVELRCDPISGHTALYWYRQSLGQGLEFLIYFQGNSAPDKSGLPSDRFSAERTGGSVSTLTIQRTQQEDSAVYLCASSTTYLGTGELFFGEGSRLTVL.

This clonotype has a count of ten or more. The rearrangement links TRBV20-1 to TRBJ2-2; TRBD2 matches 11 bases. This CDR3 has 17 residues. Germline V gene sequence: CDR1 DFQATT, CDR2 SNEGSKA (reference sequence). Trimming cost V 2 bases and J 0 bases; bases outside gene matches: 5. In DNA, the CDR3 is TGCAGTGCTAGAAAGCCGGGACTAGCGGCGAACACCGGGGAGCTGTTTTTT. Translation: CSARKPGLAANTGELFF.

The J gene is TRBJ1-4, the V gene TRBV29-1; D unresolved. CDR3 size: 12 residues. The V end was cut by 0 bases, the J end by 8 bases, with 7 bases between. CDR1 is SQVTM and CDR2 is ANQGSEA in the germline V gene. CDR3 bases: TGCAGCGTTGAAGAGAAGGGCGAAAAACTGTTTTTT. Protein: CSVEEKGEKLFF.

The genes are TRBV5-1 and TRBJ2-5; perhaps D is TRBD1 or TRBD2 (5 bases each). Trimming removed 4 bases from V and 5 bases from J, with 15 bases in between. The CDR3 is 14 amino acids. The germline V gene has CDR1 SGHRS and CDR2 YFSETQ. CDR3 bases: TGCGCCAGCAGCCTGCCAGTAGGGACCGAGACCCAGTACTTC. It is translated as CASSLPVGTETQYF. The whole variable domain, remainder taken from reference TRBV5-1 and TRBJ2-5, is KAGVTQTPRYLIKTRGQQVTLSCSPISGHRSVSWYQQTPGQGLQFLFEYFSETQRNKGNFPGRFSGRQFSNSRSEMNVSTLELGDSALYLCASSLPVGTETQYFGPGTRLLVL.

This clonotype was seen ten or more times. The rearrangement links TRBV30 to TRBJ2-1, with D maybe TRBD2 (5 bases). Germline V gene sequence: CDR1 GTSNPN, CDR2 SVGIG (reference sequence). V lost 4 bases and J 10 bases, leaving 20 bases between the germline ends. The CDR3 spans 14 residues. CDR3 in amino acids: CAWTFRGPAGEQFF. The CDR3 DNA reads TGTGCCTGGACCTTCCGAGGGCCCGCCGGGGAGCAGTTCTTC.

Only a few counts were recorded for this clonotype. The V and J genes are TRBV28 and TRBJ1-1, with D maybe TRBD1 (5 bases). V was trimmed by 5 bases and J by 4 bases, leaving 20 bases between them. The CDR3 loop spans 16 amino acids. Germline V gene lookup returns CDR1 MDHEN and CDR2 SYDVKM. For the CDR3, the DNA is TGTGCCAGCAGTCCCCCCGCTTACCAGGGTCCCACTGAAGCTTTCTTT. Its protein is CASSPPAYQGPTEAFF.

This chain uses TRBV12-3 or TRBV12-4 with TRBJ2-1; D may correspond to TRBD1 or TRBD2 (5 bases each). The V end lost 1 base, the J end lost 8 bases, and 18 bases lay between the germline ends. There are 16 residues in the CDR3. The CDR3, as DNA: TGTGCCAGCAGTTTAGTGGGGGACCGGGCAATCGATGAGCAGTTCTTC. It codes for CASSLVGDRAIDEQFF.

This clonotype showed up many times. The CDR3 bases are TGTGCCAGCAGTGAGATGAACACTGAAGCTTTCTTT. Protein sequence: CASSEMNTEAFF. V usage is TRBV12-3 or TRBV12-4 and J usage is TRBJ1-1; D remains unclear. With 5 bases removed from V and 0 bases from J, the gap between germline ends came to 4 bases. This CDR3 has 12 amino acids.

This clonotype was found many times. V and J are TRBV7-9 and TRBJ2-3, with D perhaps being TRBD1 or TRBD2 (5 bases each). Looked up from germline, CDR1 is SEHNR and CDR2 is FQNEAQ (reference sequence). The CDR3 sequence is 14 residues long. The ends were cut back, 0 bases at V and 6 bases at J, with 10 bases in the middle. The CDR3 sequence is CASSLAAEGDTQYF. CDR3 in DNA: TGTGCCAGCAGCTTAGCGGCAGAGGGGGATACGCAGTATTTT. Using reference TRBV7-9 and TRBJ2-3 for the parts outside the CDR3, the full variable domain is DTGVSQNPRHKITKRGQNVTFRCDPISEHNRLYWYRQTLGQGPEFLTYFQNEAQLEKSRLLSDRFSAERPKGSFSTLEIQRTEQGDSAMYLCASSLAAEGDTQYFGPGTRLTVL.

The CDR3 sequence is CASSAAGGSVNTEAFF. The DNA of the CDR3 is TGCGCCAGCAGTGCGGCAGGGGGCTCAGTGAACACTGAAGCTTTCTTT. This chain uses TRBV10-1 with TRBJ1-1; TRBD1 matches 8 bases. Trimming removed 4 bases from V and 0 bases from J; junction bases left unmatched: 7. The V gene's germline CDR1 is WNHNN and CDR2 SYGVQD (reference sequence). This CDR3 region has 16 residues.